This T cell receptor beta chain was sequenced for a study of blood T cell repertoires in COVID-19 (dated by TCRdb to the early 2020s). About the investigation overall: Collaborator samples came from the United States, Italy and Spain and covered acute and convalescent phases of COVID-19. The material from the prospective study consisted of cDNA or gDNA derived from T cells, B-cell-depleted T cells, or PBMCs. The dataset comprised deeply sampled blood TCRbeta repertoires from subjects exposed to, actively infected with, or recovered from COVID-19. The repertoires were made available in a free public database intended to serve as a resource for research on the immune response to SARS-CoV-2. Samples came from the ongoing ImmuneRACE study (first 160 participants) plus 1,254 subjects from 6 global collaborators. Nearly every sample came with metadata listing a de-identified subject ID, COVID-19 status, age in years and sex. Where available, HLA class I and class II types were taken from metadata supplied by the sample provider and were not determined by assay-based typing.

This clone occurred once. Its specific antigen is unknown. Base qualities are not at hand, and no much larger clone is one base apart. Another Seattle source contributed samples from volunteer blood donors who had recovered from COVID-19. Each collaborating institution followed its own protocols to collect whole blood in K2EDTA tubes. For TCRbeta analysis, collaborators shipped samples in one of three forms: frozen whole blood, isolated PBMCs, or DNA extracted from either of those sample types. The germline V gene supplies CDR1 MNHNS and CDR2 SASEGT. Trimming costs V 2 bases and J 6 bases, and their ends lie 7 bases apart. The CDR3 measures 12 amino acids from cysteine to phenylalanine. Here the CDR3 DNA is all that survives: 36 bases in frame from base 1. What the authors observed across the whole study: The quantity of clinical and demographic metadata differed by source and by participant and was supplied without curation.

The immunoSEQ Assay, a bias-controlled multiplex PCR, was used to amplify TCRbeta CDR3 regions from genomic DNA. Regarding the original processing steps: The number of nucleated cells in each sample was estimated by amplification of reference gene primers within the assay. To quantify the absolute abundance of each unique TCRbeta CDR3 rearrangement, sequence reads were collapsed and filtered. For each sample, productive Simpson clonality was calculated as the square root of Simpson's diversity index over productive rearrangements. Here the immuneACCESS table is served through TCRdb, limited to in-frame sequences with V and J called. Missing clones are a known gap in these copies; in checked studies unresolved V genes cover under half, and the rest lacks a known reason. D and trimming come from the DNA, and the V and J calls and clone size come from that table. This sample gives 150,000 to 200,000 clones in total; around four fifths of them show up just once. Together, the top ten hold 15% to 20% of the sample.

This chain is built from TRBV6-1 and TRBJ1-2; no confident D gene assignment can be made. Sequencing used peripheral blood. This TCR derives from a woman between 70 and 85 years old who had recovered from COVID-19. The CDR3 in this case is CASSEMEDGYTF. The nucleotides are TGTGCCAGCAGTGAAATGGAGGATGGCTACACCTTC.